The clone carrying this TCR beta chain has a single count. The sample originates from a study of blood T cell repertoires in COVID-19. Study as a whole: The United States, Italy and Spain were the sources of the acute and convalescent COVID-19 samples.

Here immunoSEQ multiplex PCR was the method, and the copy in TCRdb shows in-frame clones only, minus some. The data hold approximately 170,000 clones, with around 86% observed a single time. The length of the CDR3 is 15 residues. Germline V lookup: CDR1 SGHTA, CDR2 FQGTGA. The V segment lost 4 bases and the J segment 4 bases; nucleotides outside the gene matches: 4. The material sequenced was peripheral blood. The chain recombines TRBV7-3 with TRBJ2-5; 12 bases line up with TRBD1. This TCR was recovered from a woman aged 80 or over with COVID-19, enrolled during active disease. The CDR3 DNA follows: TGTGCCAGCAGCTGGGACAGGGGGCAGAGAGAGACCCAGTACTTC. Its protein is CASSWDRGQRETQYF. Full variable domain (missing parts from reference TRBV7-3 and TRBJ2-5): GAGVSQTPSNKVTEKGKYVELRCDPISGHTALYWYRQSLGQGPEFLIYFQGTGAADDSGLPNDRFFAVRPEGSVSTLKIQRTERGDSAVYLCASSWDRGQRETQYFGPGTRLLVL.